This T cell receptor beta chain was sequenced in a study of cytomegalovirus exposure and HLA in healthy donors. This clone is a singleton in its sample. The CDR3 loop spans 14 amino acids. CDR1 and CDR2 from the germline V gene are GTSNPN and SVGIG (reference sequence). V gave up 0 bases and J gave up 1 base; unmatched junction bases: 3. In the PCR, 60 Vbeta and 13 Jbeta primers were used. TCRdb's table, derived via immunoSEQ multiplex PCR, lists solely in-frame clones and lacks some. The table has some 120,000 clones, roughly 82% seen once. The chain employs TRBV30 and TRBJ2-7; 7 bases map to TRBD2. Sequencing was performed on PBMCs. The source is a man between 18 and 35 years old in good health and CMV-seropositive. The DNA of the CDR3 is TGTGCCTGGAGTGTACCGGGAGGATCCTACGAGCAGTACTTC. Translation: CAWSVPGGSYEQYF. Full variable domain (missing parts from reference TRBV30 and TRBJ2-7): SQTIHQWPATLVQPVGSPLSLECTVEGTSNPNLYWYRQAAGRGLQLLFYSVGIGQISSEVPQNLSASRPQDRQFILSSKKLLLSDSGFYLCAWSVPGGSYEQYFGPGTRLTVT.